This T cell receptor (beta chain) was obtained from a study of monozygotic twins with inflammatory bowel disease. General observations from the study: Clonotypes shared with others were fewer in IBD patients than in healthy twins, especially with disease activity. Twins classed as concordant or discordant showed no difference in repertoire similarity, possibly from limited power. Using the inverse Simpson index, IBD patients had lower TCRbeta diversity than healthy co-twins.

Comment on this clonotype: Its cognate antigen is unknown.

The CDR3 is made up of 15 amino acids. Germline V lookup: CDR1 MDHEN, CDR2 SYDVKM. Template switching appended UMIs that held a 6-nucleotide sample barcode. TCRdb re-called the 5' RACE reads and gives one entry per CDR3 protein, without DNA. The clone table shows over 150,000 distinct CDR3 sequences, with the ten largest holding 2.4%. The J gene is TRBJ2-7, the V gene TRBV28; TCRdb proposes TRBD2, but this gene call is untestable without DNA. This clonotype originated in a human donor with ulcerative colitis or Crohn's disease, or a healthy co-twin of an affected twin (not recorded which). Sequencing was done on a sample of blood. The CDR3 loop reads CASSRSAGGTYEQYF.